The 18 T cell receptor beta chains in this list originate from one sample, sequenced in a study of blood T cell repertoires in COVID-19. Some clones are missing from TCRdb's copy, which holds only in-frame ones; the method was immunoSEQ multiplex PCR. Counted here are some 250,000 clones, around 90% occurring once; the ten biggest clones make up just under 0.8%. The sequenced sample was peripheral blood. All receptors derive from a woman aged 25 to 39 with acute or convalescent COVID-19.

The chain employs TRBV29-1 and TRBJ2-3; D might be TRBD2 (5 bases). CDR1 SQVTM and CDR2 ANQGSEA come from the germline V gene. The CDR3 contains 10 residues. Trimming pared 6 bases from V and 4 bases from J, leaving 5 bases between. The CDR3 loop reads CSVGADTQYF. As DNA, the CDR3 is TGCAGCGTGGGAGCAGATACGCAGTATTTT.

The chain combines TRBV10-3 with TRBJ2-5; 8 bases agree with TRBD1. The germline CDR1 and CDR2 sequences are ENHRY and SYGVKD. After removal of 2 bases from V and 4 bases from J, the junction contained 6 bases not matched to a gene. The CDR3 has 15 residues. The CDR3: CAISERTGQPETQYF. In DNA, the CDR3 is TGTGCCATCAGTGAGCGGACAGGGCAACCAGAGACCCAGTACTTC.

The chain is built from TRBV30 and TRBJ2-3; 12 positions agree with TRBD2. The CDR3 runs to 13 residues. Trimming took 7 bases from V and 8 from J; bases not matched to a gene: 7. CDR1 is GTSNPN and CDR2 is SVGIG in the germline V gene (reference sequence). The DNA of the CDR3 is TGTGCCTCGCGGACTAGCGGGATAGGTACGCAGTATTTT. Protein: CASRTSGIGTQYF.

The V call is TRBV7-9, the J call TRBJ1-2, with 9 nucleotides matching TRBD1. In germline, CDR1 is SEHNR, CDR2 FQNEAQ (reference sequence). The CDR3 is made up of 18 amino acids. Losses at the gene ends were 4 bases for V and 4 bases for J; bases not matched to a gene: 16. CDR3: CASSSPRTGVAEGYGYTF. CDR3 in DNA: TGTGCCAGCAGCTCCCCACGGACAGGGGTCGCCGAGGGCTATGGCTACACCTTC.

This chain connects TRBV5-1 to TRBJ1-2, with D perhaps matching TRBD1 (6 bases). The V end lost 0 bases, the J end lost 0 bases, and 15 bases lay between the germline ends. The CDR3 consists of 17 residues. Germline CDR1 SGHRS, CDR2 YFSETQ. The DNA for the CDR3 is TGCGCCAGCAGCTTGGTTGGCCAGAACAGGGCTAACTATGGCTACACCTTC. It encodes CASSLVGQNRANYGYTF.

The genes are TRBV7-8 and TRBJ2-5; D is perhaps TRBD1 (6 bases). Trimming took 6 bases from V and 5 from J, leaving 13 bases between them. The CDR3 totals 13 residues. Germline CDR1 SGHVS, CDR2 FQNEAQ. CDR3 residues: CASSQITGETQYF. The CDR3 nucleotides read TGTGCCAGCAGTCAAATTACAGGGGAGACCCAGTACTTC.

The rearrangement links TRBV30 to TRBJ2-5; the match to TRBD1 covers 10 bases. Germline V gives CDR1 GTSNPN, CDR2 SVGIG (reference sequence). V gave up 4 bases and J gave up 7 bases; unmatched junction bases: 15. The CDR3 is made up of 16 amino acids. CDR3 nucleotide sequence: TGTGCCTGGACCGCTGGGGGACCGGGACAGGGGTGGACCCAGTACTTC. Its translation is CAWTAGGPGQGWTQYF.

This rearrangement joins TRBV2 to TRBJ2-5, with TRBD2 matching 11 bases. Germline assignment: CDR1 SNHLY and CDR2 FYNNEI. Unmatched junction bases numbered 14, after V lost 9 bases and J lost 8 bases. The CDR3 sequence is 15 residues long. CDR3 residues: CARGGISGRAHTQYF. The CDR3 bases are TGTGCCAGAGGGGGGATTAGCGGGAGGGCCCACACCCAGTACTTC.

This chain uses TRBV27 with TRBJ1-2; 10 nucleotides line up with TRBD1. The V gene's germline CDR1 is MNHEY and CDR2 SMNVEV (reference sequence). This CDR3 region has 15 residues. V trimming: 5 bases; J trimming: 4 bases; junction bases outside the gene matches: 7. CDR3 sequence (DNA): TGTGCCAGCAGTCCAGACAGGGGGCGAGGCTATGGCTACACCTTC. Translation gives CASSPDRGRGYGYTF.

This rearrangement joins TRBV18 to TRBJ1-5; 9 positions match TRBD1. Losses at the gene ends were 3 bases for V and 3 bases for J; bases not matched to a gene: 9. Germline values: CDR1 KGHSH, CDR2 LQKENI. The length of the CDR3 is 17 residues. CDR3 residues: CASSPTGGELDNQPQHF. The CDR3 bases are TGTGCCAGCTCACCCACAGGGGGCGAGTTGGACAATCAGCCCCAGCATTTT.

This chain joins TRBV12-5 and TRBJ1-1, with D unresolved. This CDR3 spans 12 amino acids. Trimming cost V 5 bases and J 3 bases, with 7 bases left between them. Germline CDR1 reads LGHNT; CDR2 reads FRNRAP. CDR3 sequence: CASGAPYTEAFF. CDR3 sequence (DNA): TGTGCTAGTGGTGCGCCGTACACTGAAGCTTTCTTT.

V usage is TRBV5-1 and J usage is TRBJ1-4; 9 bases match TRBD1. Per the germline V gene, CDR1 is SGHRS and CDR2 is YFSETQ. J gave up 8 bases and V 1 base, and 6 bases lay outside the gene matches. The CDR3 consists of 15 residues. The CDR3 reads CASSLSTGGSEKLFF. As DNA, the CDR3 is TGCGCCAGCAGCTTGTCGACAGGGGGGAGCGAAAAACTGTTTTTT.

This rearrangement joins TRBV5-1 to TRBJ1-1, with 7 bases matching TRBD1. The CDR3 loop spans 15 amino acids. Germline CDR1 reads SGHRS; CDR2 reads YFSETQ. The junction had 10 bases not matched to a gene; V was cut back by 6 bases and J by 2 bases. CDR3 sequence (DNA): TGCGCCAGCAAAGGGGGCTCTTGGGGTAACACTGAAGCTTTCTTT. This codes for CASKGGSWGNTEAFF.

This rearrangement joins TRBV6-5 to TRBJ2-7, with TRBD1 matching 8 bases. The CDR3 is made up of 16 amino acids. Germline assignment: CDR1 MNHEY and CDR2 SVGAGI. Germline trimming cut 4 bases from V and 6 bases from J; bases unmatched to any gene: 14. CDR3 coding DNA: TGTGCCAGCAGTTCTACGAGGACAGGGTCTCAAGGCGAGCAGTACTTC. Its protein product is CASSSTRTGSQGEQYF.

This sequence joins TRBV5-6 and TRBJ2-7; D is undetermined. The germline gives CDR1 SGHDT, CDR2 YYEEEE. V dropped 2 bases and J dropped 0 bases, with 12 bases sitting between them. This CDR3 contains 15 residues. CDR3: CASSFAGSSSYEQYF. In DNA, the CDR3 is TGTGCCAGCAGCTTCGCCGGGTCGAGCTCCTACGAGCAGTACTTC.

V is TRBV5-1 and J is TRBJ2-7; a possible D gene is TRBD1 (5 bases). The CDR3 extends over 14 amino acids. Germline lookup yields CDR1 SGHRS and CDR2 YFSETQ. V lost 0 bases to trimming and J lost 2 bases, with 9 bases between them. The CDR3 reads CASSLGQTPYEQYF. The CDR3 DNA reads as TGCGCCAGCAGCTTGGGACAGACTCCCTACGAGCAGTACTTC. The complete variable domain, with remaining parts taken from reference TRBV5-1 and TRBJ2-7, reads KAGVTQTPRYLIKTRGQQVTLSCSPISGHRSVSWYQQTPGQGLQFLFEYFSETQRNKGNFPGRFSGRQFSNSRSEMNVSTLELGDSALYLCASSLGQTPYEQYFGPGTRLTVT.

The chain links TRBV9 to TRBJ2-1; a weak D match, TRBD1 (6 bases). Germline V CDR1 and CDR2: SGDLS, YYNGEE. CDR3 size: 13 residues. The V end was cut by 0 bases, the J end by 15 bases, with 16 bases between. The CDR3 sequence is CASSVDPRDKRFF. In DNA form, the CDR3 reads TGTGCCAGCAGCGTAGATCCCCGGGACAAAAGGTTCTTC.

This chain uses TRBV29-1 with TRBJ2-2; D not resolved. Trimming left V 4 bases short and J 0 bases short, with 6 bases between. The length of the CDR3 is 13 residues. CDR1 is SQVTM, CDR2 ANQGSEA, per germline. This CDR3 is CSVVGANTGELFF. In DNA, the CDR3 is TGCAGCGTTGTGGGCGCGAACACCGGGGAGCTGTTTTTT.